What follows is one T cell receptor beta chain and its context. The sample originates from a study of blood T cell repertoires in COVID-19. The protocol was immunoSEQ multiplex PCR, while the TCRdb copy is restricted to in-frame clones and leaves out a portion. The table records 180,000 or so clones, about 84% of them present only once. This CDR3 region has 14 residues. Between the trimmed V and J ends, which lost 0 bases and 3 bases, there was a span of 7 bases. Germline V gene lookup returns CDR1 SGHRS and CDR2 YFSETQ. Recruits, aged roughly 18 to 100 years, lived in approximately 26 US areas. This TCR was recovered from a middle-aged man with acute COVID-19. Source material: PBMCs or T cells enriched from blood (not recorded which). J is TRBJ1-3 and V is TRBV5-1; TRBD1 might be the D (5 bases). CDR3 bases: TGCGCCAGCAGCTTGGAGGGGCGTGGAAACACCATATATTTT. Encoded protein: CASSLEGRGNTIYF.